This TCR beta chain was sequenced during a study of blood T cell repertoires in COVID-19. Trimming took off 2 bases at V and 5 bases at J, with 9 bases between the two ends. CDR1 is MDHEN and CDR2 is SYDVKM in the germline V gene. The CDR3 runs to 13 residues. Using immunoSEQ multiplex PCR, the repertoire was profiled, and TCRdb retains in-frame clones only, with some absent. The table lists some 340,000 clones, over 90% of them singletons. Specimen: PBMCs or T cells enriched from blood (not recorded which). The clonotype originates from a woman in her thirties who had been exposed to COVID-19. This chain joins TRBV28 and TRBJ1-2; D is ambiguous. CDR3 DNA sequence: TGTGCCAGCAGTTTAGGGCAGTGGTATGGCTACACCTTC. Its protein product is CASSLGQWYGYTF.